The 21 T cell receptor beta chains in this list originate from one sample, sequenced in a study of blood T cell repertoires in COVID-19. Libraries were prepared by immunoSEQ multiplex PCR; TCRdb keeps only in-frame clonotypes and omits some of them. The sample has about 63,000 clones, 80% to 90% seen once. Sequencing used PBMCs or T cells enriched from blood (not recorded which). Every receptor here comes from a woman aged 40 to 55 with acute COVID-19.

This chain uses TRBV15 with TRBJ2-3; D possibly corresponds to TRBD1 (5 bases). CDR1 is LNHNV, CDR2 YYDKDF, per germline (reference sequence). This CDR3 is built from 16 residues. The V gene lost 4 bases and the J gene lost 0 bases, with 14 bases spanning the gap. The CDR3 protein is CATSTPTDPSTDTQYF. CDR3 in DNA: TGTGCCACCAGCACCCCGACAGACCCTAGCACAGATACGCAGTATTTT.

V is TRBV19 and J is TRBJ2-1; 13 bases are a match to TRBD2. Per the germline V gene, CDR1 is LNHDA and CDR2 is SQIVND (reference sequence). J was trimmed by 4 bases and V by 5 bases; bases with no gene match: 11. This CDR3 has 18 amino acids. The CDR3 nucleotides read TGTGCCAGTAGTTATAGGATTGGACTAGCGGGGGCATACAATGAGCAGTTCTTC. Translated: CASSYRIGLAGAYNEQFF.

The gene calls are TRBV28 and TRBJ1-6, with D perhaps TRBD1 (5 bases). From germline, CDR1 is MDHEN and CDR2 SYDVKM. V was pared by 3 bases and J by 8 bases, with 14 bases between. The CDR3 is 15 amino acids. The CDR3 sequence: CASSLDLGLHSPLHF. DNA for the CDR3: TGTGCCAGCAGTTTGGATTTGGGGCTCCATTCACCCCTCCACTTT.

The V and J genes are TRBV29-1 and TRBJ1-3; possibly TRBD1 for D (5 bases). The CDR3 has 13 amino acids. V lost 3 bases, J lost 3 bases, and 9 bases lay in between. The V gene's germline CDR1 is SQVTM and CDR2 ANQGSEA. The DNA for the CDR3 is TGCAGCGTTGAGGGGGGTTATGGAAACACCATATATTTT. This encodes CSVEGGYGNTIYF. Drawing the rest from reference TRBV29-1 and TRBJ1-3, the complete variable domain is SAVISQKPSRDICQRGTSLTIQCQVDSQVTMMFWYRQQPGQSLTLIATANQGSEATYESGFVIDKFPISRPNLTFSTLTVSNMSPEDSSIYLCSVEGGYGNTIYFGEGSWLTVV.

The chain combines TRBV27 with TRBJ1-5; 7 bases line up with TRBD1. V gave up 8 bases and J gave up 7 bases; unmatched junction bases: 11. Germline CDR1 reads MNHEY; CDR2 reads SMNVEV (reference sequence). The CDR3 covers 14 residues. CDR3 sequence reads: CASGWPTGRQPQHF. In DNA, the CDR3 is TGTGCCAGCGGCTGGCCGACAGGGCGGCAGCCCCAGCATTTT.

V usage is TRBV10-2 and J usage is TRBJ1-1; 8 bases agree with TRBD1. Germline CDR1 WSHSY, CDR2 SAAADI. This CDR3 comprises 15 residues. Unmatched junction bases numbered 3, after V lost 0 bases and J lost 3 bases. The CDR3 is CASSESRTGYTEAFF. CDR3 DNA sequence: TGCGCCAGCAGTGAGTCCAGGACAGGGTACACTGAAGCTTTCTTT.

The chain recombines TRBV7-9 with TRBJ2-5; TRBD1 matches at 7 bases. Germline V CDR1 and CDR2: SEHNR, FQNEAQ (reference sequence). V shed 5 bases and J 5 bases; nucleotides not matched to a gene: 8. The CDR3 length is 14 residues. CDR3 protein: CASSLGGGWETQYF. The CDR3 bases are TGTGCCAGCAGCCTAGGGGGCGGTTGGGAGACCCAGTACTTC.

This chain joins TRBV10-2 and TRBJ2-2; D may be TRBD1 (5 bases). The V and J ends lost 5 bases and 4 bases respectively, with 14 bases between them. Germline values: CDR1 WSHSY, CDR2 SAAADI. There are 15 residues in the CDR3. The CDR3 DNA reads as TGCGCCAGCAGTTTAGGGGTGGTCGGCACCGGGGAGCTGTTTTTT. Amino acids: CASSLGVVGTGELFF.

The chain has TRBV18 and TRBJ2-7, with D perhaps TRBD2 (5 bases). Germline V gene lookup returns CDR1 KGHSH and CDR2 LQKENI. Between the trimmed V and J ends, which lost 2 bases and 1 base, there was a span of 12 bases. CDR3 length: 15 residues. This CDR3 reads CASSPFLSESYEQYF. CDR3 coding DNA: TGTGCCAGCTCACCATTCCTTAGCGAATCCTACGAGCAGTACTTC.

The CDR3 spells CASSLPPDRSQNTEAFF. The DNA of the CDR3 is TGTGCCAGCAGTTTACCCCCGGACAGGAGCCAGAACACTGAAGCTTTCTTT. The V and J genes are TRBV27 and TRBJ1-1; 7 nucleotides agree with TRBD1. Germline lookup yields CDR1 MNHEY and CDR2 SMNVEV (reference sequence). The V segment lost 2 bases and the J segment 1 base; nucleotides outside the gene matches: 10. CDR3 size: 17 residues.

This CDR3 is CASSPGQARGSPLHF. The CDR3 DNA follows: TGCGCCAGCAGCCCAGGGCAGGCGAGAGGTTCACCCCTCCACTTT. The rearrangement links TRBV5-1 to TRBJ1-6; D is perhaps TRBD1 (5 bases). The V and J ends lost 4 bases and 9 bases respectively, with 17 bases between them. CDR1 SGHRS and CDR2 YFSETQ come from the germline V gene. This CDR3 region has 15 residues.

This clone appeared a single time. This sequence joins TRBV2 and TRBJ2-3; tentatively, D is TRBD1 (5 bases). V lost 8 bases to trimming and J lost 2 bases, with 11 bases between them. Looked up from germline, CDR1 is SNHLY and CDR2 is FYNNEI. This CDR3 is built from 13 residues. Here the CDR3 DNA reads TGTGCCAGCGAATTAGGGGACACAGATACGCAGTATTTT. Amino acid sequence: CASELGDTDTQYF.

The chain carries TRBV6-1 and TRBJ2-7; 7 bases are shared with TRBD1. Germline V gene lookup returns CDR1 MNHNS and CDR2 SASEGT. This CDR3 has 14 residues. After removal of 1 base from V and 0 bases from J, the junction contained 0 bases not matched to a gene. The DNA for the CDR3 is TGTGCCAGCAGTGAAGGGGACAGCTCCTACGAGCAGTACGTC. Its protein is CASSEGDSSYEQYV.

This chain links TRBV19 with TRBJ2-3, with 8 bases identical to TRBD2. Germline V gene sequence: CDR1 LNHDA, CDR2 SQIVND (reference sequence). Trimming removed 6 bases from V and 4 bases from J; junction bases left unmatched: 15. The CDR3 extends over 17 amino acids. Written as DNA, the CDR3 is TGTGCCAGTAGAGAAACGGGGGGGCCAGGGTCCCCAGATACGCAGTATTTT. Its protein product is CASRETGGPGSPDTQYF.

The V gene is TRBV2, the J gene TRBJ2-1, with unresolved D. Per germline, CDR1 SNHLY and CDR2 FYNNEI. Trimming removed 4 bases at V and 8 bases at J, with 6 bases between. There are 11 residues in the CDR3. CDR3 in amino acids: CASSVGHEQFF. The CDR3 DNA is TGTGCCAGCAGTGTTGGCCATGAGCAGTTCTTC. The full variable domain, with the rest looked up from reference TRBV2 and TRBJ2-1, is EPEVTQTPSHQVTQMGQEVILRCVPISNHLYFYWYRQILGQKVEFLVSFYNNEISEKSEIFDDQFSVERPDGSNFTLKIRSTKLEDSAMYFCASSVGHEQFFGPGTRLTVL.

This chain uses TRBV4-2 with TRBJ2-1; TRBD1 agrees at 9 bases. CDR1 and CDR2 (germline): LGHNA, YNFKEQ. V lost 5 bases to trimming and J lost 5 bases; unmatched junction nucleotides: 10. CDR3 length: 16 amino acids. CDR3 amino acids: CASSKITGTGNNEQFF. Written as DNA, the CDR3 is TGTGCCAGCAGCAAAATCACCGGGACAGGGAACAATGAGCAGTTCTTC.

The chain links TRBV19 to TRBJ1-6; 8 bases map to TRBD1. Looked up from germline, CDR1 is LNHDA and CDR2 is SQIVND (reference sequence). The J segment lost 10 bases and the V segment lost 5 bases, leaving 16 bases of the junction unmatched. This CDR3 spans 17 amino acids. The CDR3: CASSDSPRTGWGSPLHF. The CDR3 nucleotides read TGTGCCAGTAGTGACTCGCCCCGGACAGGGTGGGGGTCACCCCTCCACTTT. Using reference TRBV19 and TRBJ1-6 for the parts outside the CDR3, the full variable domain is DGGITQSPKYLFRKEGQNVTLSCEQNLNHDAMYWYRQDPGQGLRLIYYSQIVNDFQKGDIAEGYSVSREKKESFPLTVTSAQKNPTAFYLCASSDSPRTGWGSPLHFGNGTRLTVT.

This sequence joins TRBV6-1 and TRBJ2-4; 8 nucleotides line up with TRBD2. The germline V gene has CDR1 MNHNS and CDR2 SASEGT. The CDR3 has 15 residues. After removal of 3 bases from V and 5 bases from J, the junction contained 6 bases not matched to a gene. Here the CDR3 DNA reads TGTGCCAGCAGTGACGGGGCGGGGGGAGAAAACATTCAGTACTTC. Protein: CASSDGAGGENIQYF.

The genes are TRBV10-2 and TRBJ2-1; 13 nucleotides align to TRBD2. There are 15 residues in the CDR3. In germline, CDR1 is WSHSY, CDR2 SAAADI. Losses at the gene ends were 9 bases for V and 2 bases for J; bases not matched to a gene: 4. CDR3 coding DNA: TGCGCCAGTCGCGGGACTAGCGGGGCCTACAATGAGCAGTTCTTC. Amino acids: CASRGTSGAYNEQFF.

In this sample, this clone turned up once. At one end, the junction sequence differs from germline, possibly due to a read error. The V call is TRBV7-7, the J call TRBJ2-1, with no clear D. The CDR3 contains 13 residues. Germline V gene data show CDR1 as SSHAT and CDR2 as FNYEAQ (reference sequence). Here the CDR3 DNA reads TGTGCTAGCAGCTTAGGCGCCCTCAATGAGCAGTTCTTC. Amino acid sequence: CASSLGALNEQFF.

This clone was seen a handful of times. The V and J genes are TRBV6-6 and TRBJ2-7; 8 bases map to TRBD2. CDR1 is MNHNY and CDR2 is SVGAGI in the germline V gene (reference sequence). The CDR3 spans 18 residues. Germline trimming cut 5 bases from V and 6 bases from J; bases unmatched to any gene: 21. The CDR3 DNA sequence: TGTGCCAGCAGTCATGGGGCGGGGGGCCTCGGGTCCCCTCTCGAGCAGTACGTC. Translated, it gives CASSHGAGGLGSPLEQYV.